The 3 T cell receptor beta chains presented below share a single source sample, sequenced in a study of T cells after yellow fever vaccination. TCRdb passed the 5' RACE reads through MiXCR, listing each CDR3 protein once. Here the sample spans about 230,000 distinct CDR3 sequences, about 7% being singletons. Sequencing was performed on CD4+ T cells sorted from PBMCs, taken on the day of the yellow fever booster vaccination. Receptor source: a young man who received the YFV17D yellow fever vaccine.

This clonotype appeared a few times. This sequence joins TRBV20-1 and TRBJ1-4; no reliable D call. This CDR3 has 14 residues. Trimming pared 3 bases from V and 7 bases from J, leaving 15 bases between. Germline assignment: CDR1 DFQATT and CDR2 SNEGSKA (reference sequence). The CDR3 loop is CSARDGPPGEKLFF. CDR3 nucleotide sequence: TGCAGTGCTAGGGATGGACCCCCGGGTGAAAAACTGTTTTTT.

The chain has TRBV7-3 and TRBJ2-7, with TRBD1 identical over 7 bases. The CDR3 runs to 15 residues. CDR1 and CDR2 (germline): SGHTA, FQGTGA. Germline trimming cut 3 bases from V and 0 bases from J; bases unmatched to any gene: 5. In nucleotides, the CDR3 is TGTGCCAGCAGCTTCAACAGGGGCCCCTCCTACGAGCAGTACTTC. Its translation: CASSFNRGPSYEQYF.

This clonotype was found many times. The V call is TRBV20-1, the J call TRBJ2-7; the D is unclear. Germline lookup yields CDR1 DFQATT and CDR2 SNEGSKA (reference sequence). The CDR3 extends over 13 amino acids. Trimming took 0 bases from V and 7 from J, leaving 13 bases between them. CDR3 coding DNA: TGCAGTGCTAGAGATTCCTCTCTGCGTGAGCAGTACTTC. Its protein product is CSARDSSLREQYF.